This T cell receptor (beta chain) was documented in a study of blood T cell repertoires in COVID-19 (dated by TCRdb to 2018 to 2020). About the investigation overall: Samples covering the acute and convalescent phases of COVID-19 were provided by collaborators in the United States, Italy and Spain. The repertoires were released in a freely available public database intended as a resource for research on the immune response to SARS-CoV-2. Subjects who had been exposed to COVID-19, were actively infected with it, or had recovered from it provided the deeply sampled blood TCRbeta repertoires that made up the dataset. The prospective study material was composed of cDNA or gDNA derived from T cells, B-cell-depleted T cells, or PBMCs. Where available, HLA class I and class II types were obtained from metadata supplied by the sample provider rather than from assay-based typing. Nearly every sample came with metadata listing a de-identified subject ID, COVID-19 status, age in years and sex. Samples were obtained from the ongoing ImmuneRACE study (first 160 participants) and from about 1,300 subjects provided by 6 global collaborators. Broad study findings and their caveats: The quantity of clinical and demographic metadata differed by source and by participant and was supplied without curation.

The collaborating institutions used their own protocols to collect whole blood in K2EDTA tubes. Collaborator samples were shipped for TCRbeta analysis as frozen whole blood, isolated PBMCs, or DNA extracted from either sample type. The CDR3, from cysteine to phenylalanine, totals 12 residues. The only DNA kept is the CDR3, 36 bases in frame from the first base. At the junction V is shortened by 6 bases and J by 9 bases, with 12 bases in between. CDR1 and CDR2, looked up from the germline V gene, are MNHEY and SVGEGT. Worth noting for this clone: Its antigen target is currently unknown. Base qualities are missing; no much larger clone stands one base away.

TCRbeta CDR3 regions were amplified from genomic DNA using the immunoSEQ Assay, a bias-controlled multiplex PCR. Per the authors' processing: Within the assay, amplification of reference gene primers was used to estimate how many nucleated cells each sample contained. To quantify the absolute abundance of each unique TCRbeta CDR3 rearrangement, sequence reads were collapsed and filtered. For each sample, productive Simpson clonality was calculated by taking the square root of Simpson's diversity index across productive rearrangements. The clones in this table, taken by TCRdb from immuneACCESS, are in-frame only. Not every clone is retained; where verified, under half of the shortfall comes from an unresolved V gene, and the cause of the rest is unknown. V, J and clone size derive from that table, while D and trimming were established from the DNA sequence. The sample table shows more than 120,000 clones, and 88% are seen once. The ten largest make up 25% to 30% of the sample.

What was sequenced was peripheral blood. The clonotype was recovered from a human donor in a cohort sampled during active COVID-19. The chain uses TRBV6-2 or TRBV6-3 and TRBJ1-5, with no reliable assignment of the D segment. The CDR3 region: CASSPLERPQHF. The nucleotide sequence is TGTGCCAGCAGCCCCTTAGAACGGCCCCAGCATTTT.